One sample yielded the 19 T cell receptor beta chains listed below, sequenced in a study of PD-L1 blockade in urothelial cancer. Method: immunoSEQ multiplex PCR; TCRdb's copy keeps in-frame clones and lacks some. The table lists about 50,000 clones, around 84% of them singletons. The time point is: pretreatment peripheral blood. This specimen consisted of PBMCs, obtained around atezolizumab (anti-PD-L1) treatment. The origin of the receptors is a man aged 60 to 75 with urothelial cancer.

This chain joins TRBV5-1 and TRBJ2-7; D is ambiguous. The V and J ends lost 4 bases and 0 bases respectively, with 11 bases between them. The CDR3 is 14 amino acids. CDR1 and CDR2 (germline): SGHRS, YFSETQ. CDR3 sequence reads: CASSLDGGSYEQYF. In DNA form, the CDR3 reads TGCGCCAGCAGCCTGGACGGTGGCTCCTACGAGCAGTACTTC.

The gene calls are TRBV11-2 and TRBJ1-5; D remains ambiguous. Looked up from germline, CDR1 is SGHAT and CDR2 is FQNNGV. The ends were cut back, 1 base at V and 4 bases at J, with 5 bases in the middle. The length of the CDR3 is 13 residues. CDR3 residues: CASSLGRNQPQHF. DNA for the CDR3: TGTGCCAGCAGCTTAGGGAGGAATCAGCCCCAGCATTTT. The entire variable domain, with the rest obtained from reference TRBV11-2 and TRBJ1-5, is as follows: EAGVAQSPRYKIIEKRQSVAFWCNPISGHATLYWYQQILGQGPKLLIQFQNNGVVDDSQLPKDRFSAERLKGVDSTLKIQPAKLEDSAVYLCASSLGRNQPQHFGDGTRLSIL.

The chain uses TRBV6-4 and TRBJ2-2, with D possibly being TRBD1 (5 bases). The CDR3 sequence is 16 residues long. The V end was cut by 0 bases, the J end by 1 base, with 9 bases between. Germline V gives CDR1 MRHNA, CDR2 SNTAGT. The CDR3 coding sequence is TGTGCCAGCAGTGACTCACCAGGACAGAACACCGGGGAGCTGTTTTTT. Translating it yields CASSDSPGQNTGELFF.

This sequence joins TRBV11-3 and TRBJ2-1; 9 positions match TRBD1. Germline CDR1 reads SGHNT; CDR2 reads YENEEA. V lost 5 bases to trimming and J lost 6 bases; unmatched junction nucleotides: 8. CDR3 length: 15 residues. The CDR3 protein is CASSPTGGLGNEQFF. The DNA of the CDR3 is TGTGCCAGCAGCCCTACAGGGGGCCTCGGCAATGAGCAGTTCTTC.

This clone was detected once. The J gene is TRBJ2-1, the V gene TRBV19; the D gene is possibly TRBD1 (5 bases). CDR3 length: 12 residues. The germline V gene has CDR1 LNHDA and CDR2 SQIVND (reference sequence). Trimming took off 3 bases at V and 7 bases at J, with 7 bases between the two ends. The CDR3 protein is CASSIRVNEQFF. The CDR3, as DNA: TGTGCCAGTAGTATCAGGGTTAATGAGCAGTTCTTC.

J is TRBJ2-7 and V is TRBV9, with 7 bases aligning to TRBD2. The CDR3 has 16 residues. In germline, CDR1 is SGDLS, CDR2 YYNGEE. After removal of 0 bases from V and 2 bases from J, the junction contained 8 bases not matched to a gene. In DNA form, the CDR3 reads TGTGCCAGCAGCGTAGGTCCTCCGGGGGGAACCTACGAGCAGTACTTC. Translation gives CASSVGPPGGTYEQYF.

The J gene is TRBJ1-5, the V gene TRBV29-1; perhaps TRBD1 as D (6 bases). The CDR3 has 16 amino acids. Per the germline V gene, CDR1 is SQVTM and CDR2 is ANQGSEA. V gave up 6 bases and J gave up 6 bases, with 24 bases separating them. The CDR3 nucleotides read TGCAGCGTCACCGTCTGGGGGCAGGGGTCGTCTCAGCCCCAGCATTTT. It specifies CSVTVWGQGSSQPQHF.

The gene calls are TRBV19 and TRBJ1-6; 11 bases are shared with TRBD1. V was pared by 4 bases and J by 8 bases, with 10 bases of the junction left unmatched. The CDR3 runs to 17 residues. The germline V gene encodes CDR1 LNHDA and CDR2 SQIVND (reference sequence). The DNA for the CDR3 is TGTGCCAGTAGTAAGGGACAGGGGGAGAGGGTTGATTCACCCCTCCACTTT. This gives the protein CASSKGQGERVDSPLHF.

The table lists this clone with a count of one. The genes are TRBV5-1 and TRBJ2-7, with D uncertain. From germline, CDR1 is SGHRS and CDR2 YFSETQ. Trimming removed 0 bases at V and 1 base at J, with 5 bases between. The CDR3 contains 13 residues. The CDR3 nucleotides are TGCGCCAGCAGCTTGGGGCGGTCCTACGAGCAGTACTTC. It codes for CASSLGRSYEQYF.

The CDR3 sequence: CASSYSWTGGDQPQHF. In DNA, the CDR3 is TGTGCCAGCAGTTACTCCTGGACAGGGGGTGATCAGCCCCAGCATTTT. The V gene is TRBV6-5, the J gene TRBJ1-5, with 10 nucleotides matching TRBD1. With 0 bases clipped from V and 5 bases from J, the junction kept 4 bases outside the gene matches. The germline CDR1 and CDR2 sequences are MNHEY and SVGAGI. This CDR3 contains 16 residues.

This chain connects TRBV7-6 to TRBJ2-2; TRBD2 is a possible D gene (6 bases). CDR3 length equals 14 residues. V was pared by 1 base and J by 5 bases, with 8 bases between. Germline V gene sequence: CDR1 SGHVS, CDR2 FNYEAQ. CDR3 in DNA: TGTGCCAGCAGCTTAGGGGCGGGAACCGGGGAGCTGTTTTTT. It translates to CASSLGAGTGELFF.

The count of this clone is one. The CDR3 region has the DNA TGTGCCAGTTTCCCGGCGGAGAAGAATCAGAACACTGAAGCTTTCTTT. This codes for CASFPAEKNQNTEAFF. This chain uses TRBV19 with TRBJ1-1; D gene ambiguous. This CDR3 spans 16 amino acids. V lost 8 bases, J lost 1 base, and 20 bases lay in between. The germline CDR1 and CDR2 sequences are LNHDA and SQIVND (reference sequence).

The genes are TRBV5-1 and TRBJ2-1, with 9 bases aligning to TRBD2. V was clipped by 5 bases and J by 7 bases; unmatched bases: 7. Germline V lookup: CDR1 SGHRS, CDR2 YFSETQ. The CDR3 is 14 residues long. The CDR3 nucleotides read TGCGCCAGCAGGGGCGGGGGGGCGGTAAATGAGCAGTTCTTC. Amino acid sequence: CASRGGGAVNEQFF.

This clone was counted only a few times. The gene calls are TRBV9 and TRBJ1-2; no firm D call. Trimming pared 0 bases from V and 0 bases from J, leaving 9 bases between. The germline V gene has CDR1 SGDLS and CDR2 YYNGEE. The length of the CDR3 is 15 residues. The CDR3 DNA follows: TGTGCCAGCAGCGTAGGGTCCCAGGCTAACTATGGCTACACCTTC. As protein: CASSVGSQANYGYTF.

The CDR3 spells CSVLPGGGRASGELFF. The CDR3 bases are TGCAGCGTCCTCCCAGGCGGCGGGAGGGCCAGCGGGGAGCTGTTTTTT. The chain joins TRBV29-1 to TRBJ2-2; 9 nucleotides match TRBD2. The V gene end was trimmed by 6 bases and the J gene end by 7 bases; junction bases not matched to a gene: 15. Germline lookup yields CDR1 SQVTM and CDR2 ANQGSEA. There are 16 residues in the CDR3.

Worth noting for this clone: At one of its ends the junction is not consistent with the germline gene, which may arise from a read error. The chain has TRBV7-7 and TRBJ2-2, with 7 bases that match TRBD1. The CDR3 is 15 residues long. From germline, CDR1 is SSHAT and CDR2 FNYEAQ (reference sequence). CDR3 DNA sequence: TGTGCTAGCAGCTCCCGGGACAGGAACACCGGGGAGCTGTTTTTT. It yields the protein CASSSRDRNTGELFF.

V and J are TRBV9 and TRBJ2-7; 8 bases match TRBD2. CDR3 length: 15 residues. In germline, CDR1 is SGDLS, CDR2 YYNGEE. The V gene end was trimmed by 0 bases and the J gene end by 5 bases; junction bases not matched to a gene: 7. In DNA form, the CDR3 reads TGTGCCAGCAGCGTAGTTCCTAGCGGGCTAAACGAGCAGTACTTC. It translates to CASSVVPSGLNEQYF.

The sample holds a few counts of this clone. The chain combines TRBV6-6 with TRBJ1-5, with a weak D call TRBD1 (5 bases). CDR3 length: 14 amino acids. CDR1 is MNHNY, CDR2 SVGAGI, per germline (reference sequence). V was pared by 6 bases and J by 4 bases, with 13 bases between. This chain's CDR3 is CASSGTGDNQPQHF. The DNA of the CDR3 is TGTGCCAGCAGCGGGACTGGGGATAATCAGCCCCAGCATTTT.

The count of this clone is one. J is TRBJ2-5 and V is TRBV4-2; 9 bases fit TRBD1. CDR3 length equals 16 residues. Germline V gene sequence: CDR1 LGHNA, CDR2 YNFKEQ. V lost 5 bases to trimming and J lost 2 bases; unmatched junction nucleotides: 9. The DNA for the CDR3 is TGTGCCAGCAGCTTGGATCTCGGGACAGGGCAAGAGACCCAGTACTTC. Protein sequence: CASSLDLGTGQETQYF.